Listed here are 8 T cell receptor beta chains from one sample, sequenced in a study of blood T cell repertoires in COVID-19. The repertoire was sequenced with immunoSEQ multiplex PCR; TCRdb's copy has only in-frame clones and lacks some. The profile shows about 170,000 clones, approximately 90% of them singletons. The sequenced material came from peripheral blood. Every receptor here comes from a young man with COVID-19, enrolled during active disease.

The chain links TRBV25-1 to TRBJ1-2; no firm D call. V was pared by 3 bases and J by 2 bases, with 13 bases between. CDR1 MGHDK and CDR2 SYGVNS come from the germline V gene. The CDR3 has 15 amino acids. As DNA, the CDR3 is TGTGCCAGCAGTGATTTCAGCGGGCCGAACTATGGCTACACCTTC. Amino acid sequence: CASSDFSGPNYGYTF.

V gene TRBV7-8 combines with J gene TRBJ2-1, with 7 bases lining up with TRBD1. Germline CDR1 is SGHVS and CDR2 is FQNEAQ. Trimming at V came to 4 bases and at J to 4 bases, leaving 1 base not matched to a gene. This CDR3 spans 13 amino acids. As DNA, the CDR3 is TGTGCCAGCAGCTGGGACAGATACAATGAGCAGTTCTTC. This encodes CASSWDRYNEQFF.

This clone occurred a few times. J is TRBJ2-2 and V is TRBV21-1; the listed D gene, TRBD2, was not tested against the DNA. TRBV21-1 is described as a pseudogene. The CDR3 totals 17 residues. This chain's CDR3 is CASSKVGLAAGTGELFF. The CDR3 bases are TGTGCCAGCAGCAAAGTGGGCCTCGCGGCGGGCACCGGGGAGCTGTTTTTT.

The rearrangement uses TRBV9 and TRBJ1-2, with 7 bases matching TRBD1. CDR1 is SGDLS, CDR2 YYNGEE, per germline. This CDR3 region has 13 residues. V lost 3 bases to trimming and J lost 6 bases; unmatched junction nucleotides: 5. The CDR3 is CASSAYTGDGYTF. In nucleotides, the CDR3 is TGTGCCAGCAGCGCCTATACAGGGGATGGCTACACCTTC.

This chain joins TRBV24-1 and TRBJ2-7; 12 bases are a match to TRBD2. This CDR3 is built from 15 residues. The germline V gene has CDR1 KGHDR and CDR2 SFDVKD. V lost 7 bases and J lost 5; bases outside the gene matches: 8. The CDR3 reads CATSARTSGTHEQYF. In nucleotides, the CDR3 is TGTGCCACCAGCGCAAGGACTAGCGGGACCCACGAGCAGTACTTC.

The chain has TRBV7-9 and TRBJ2-1; D unresolved. Trimming cost V 5 bases and J 2 bases, with 13 bases left between them. Germline assignment: CDR1 SEHNR and CDR2 FQNEAQ (reference sequence). The CDR3 length is 15 residues. This CDR3 reads CASSPPSRAYNEQFF. In nucleotides, the CDR3 is TGTGCCAGCAGCCCACCCTCGAGAGCCTACAATGAGCAGTTCTTC. The variable domain in full, with the rest retrieved from reference TRBV7-9 and TRBJ2-1, is DTGVSQNPRHKITKRGQNVTFRCDPISEHNRLYWYRQTLGQGPEFLTYFQNEAQLEKSRLLSDRFSAERPKGSFSTLEIQRTEQGDSAMYLCASSPPSRAYNEQFFGPGTRLTVL.

With respect to this clone: One end of the junction is discordant with germline, which a read error may explain. The chain couples TRBV20-1 to TRBJ1-4; 7 nucleotides agree with TRBD1. The CDR3 extends over 15 amino acids. CDR1 is DFQATT, CDR2 SNEGSKA, per germline (reference sequence). CDR3 nucleotides: TGCAGTGCTAGTGGGAGTGACAGGGAGGATGAAAAACTGCTTTTT. This codes for CSASGSDREDEKLLF.

J is TRBJ2-1 and V is TRBV7-9, with 15 bases aligning to TRBD2. The junction had 3 bases not matched to a gene; V was cut back by 5 bases and J by 10 bases. The CDR3 length is 14 residues. Germline V gene lookup returns CDR1 SEHNR and CDR2 FQNEAQ (reference sequence). The CDR3 DNA sequence: TGTGCCAGCAGCCCCGGGACTAGCGGGAGGGAGCAGTTCTTC. This codes for CASSPGTSGREQFF.